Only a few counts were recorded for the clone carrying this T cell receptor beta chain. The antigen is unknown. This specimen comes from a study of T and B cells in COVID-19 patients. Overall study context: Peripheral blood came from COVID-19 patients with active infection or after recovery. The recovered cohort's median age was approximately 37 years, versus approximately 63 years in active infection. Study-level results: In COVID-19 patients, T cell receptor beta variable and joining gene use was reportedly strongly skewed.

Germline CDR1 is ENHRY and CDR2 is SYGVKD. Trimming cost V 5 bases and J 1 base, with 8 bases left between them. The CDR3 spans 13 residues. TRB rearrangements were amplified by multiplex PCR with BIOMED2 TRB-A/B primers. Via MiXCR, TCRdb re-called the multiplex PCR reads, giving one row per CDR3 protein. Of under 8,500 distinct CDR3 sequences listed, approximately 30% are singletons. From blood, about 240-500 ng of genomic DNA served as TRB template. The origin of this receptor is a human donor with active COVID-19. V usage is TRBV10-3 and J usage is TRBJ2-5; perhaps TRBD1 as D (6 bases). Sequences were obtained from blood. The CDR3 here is CAISTGSQETQYF. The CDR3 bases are TGTGCCATCAGTACAGGGTCCCAAGAGACCCAGTACTTC.